This T cell receptor beta chain came from a study of identical twins. General observations from the study: Potential partial confounding of zero-insertion analyses by invariant MAIT and iNKT cells was noted. Insertions ran lower in abundant cord blood beta clonotypes, though not in memory repertoires.

The CDR3 loop spans 13 amino acids. Trimming removed 5 bases at V and 1 base at J, with 11 bases between. Germline CDR1 DFQATT, CDR2 SNEGSKA (reference sequence). Healthy Caucasians were all of the donors. This clonotype has ten or more counts. What it recognizes is unknown. TCRdb processed the 5' RACE reads anew with MiXCR; each CDR3 protein has one entry. The sample yields about 530,000 distinct CDR3 sequences, about a fifth seen once. These data were also filed under a second study, of yellow fever vaccine responses in identical twins. That work contributes: Twins' vaccine T cell response reportedly seemed partly convergent, partly personalized.

The chain recombines TRBV20-1 with TRBJ1-1, with a weak D call TRBD1 (6 bases). The receptor's source is a woman aged 18-29 years in good health. What was sequenced was CD4+ T cells sorted from blood. CDR3 amino acids: CSAYRDENTEAFF. CDR3 bases: TGCAGTGCTTACAGGGACGAGAACACTGAAGCTTTCTTT.